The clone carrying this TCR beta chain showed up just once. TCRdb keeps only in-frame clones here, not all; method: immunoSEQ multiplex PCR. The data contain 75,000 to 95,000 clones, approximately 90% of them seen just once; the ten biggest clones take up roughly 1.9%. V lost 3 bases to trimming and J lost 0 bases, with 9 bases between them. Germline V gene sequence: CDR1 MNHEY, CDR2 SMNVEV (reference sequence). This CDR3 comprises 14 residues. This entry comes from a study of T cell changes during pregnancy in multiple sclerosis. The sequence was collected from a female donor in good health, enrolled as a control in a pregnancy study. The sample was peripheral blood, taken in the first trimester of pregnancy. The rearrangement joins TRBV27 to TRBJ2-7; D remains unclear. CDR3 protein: CASSLRLNSYEQYF. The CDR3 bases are TGTGCCAGCAGTTTGAGACTCAACTCCTACGAGCAGTACTTC.